The 21 T cell receptor beta chains reported below all come from one sample, sequenced in a study of metastatic and nonmetastatic thyroid tumors. With MiXCR, TCRdb reprocessed the PCR reads. In the table there are approximately 13,000 clones, 20% to 30% of which are singletons. Until they underwent thyroid surgery, no patient had received any treatment. The specimen was adjacent normal tissue. The receptor source for this set is a female donor with papillary thyroid cancer or a benign thyroid nodule (not recorded which). Some clones in this sample may be carry-over from other donors' samples.

This clone qualifies as medium-sized. This rearrangement joins TRBV19 to TRBJ2-1; 10 bases are shared with TRBD1. Germline V gene lookup returns CDR1 LNHDA and CDR2 SQIVND (reference sequence). The CDR3 is 13 residues long. V shed 4 bases, J shed 9 bases, and the junction held 3 bases outside the gene matches. CDR3 bases: TGTGCCAGTAGTAAGACAGGGGGCGGTGAGCAGTTCTTC. Its protein is CASSKTGGGEQFF.

By frequency in the sample, this clone is medium-sized. The chain has TRBV12-3 or TRBV12-4 and TRBJ2-1; D remains ambiguous. The germline V and J ends were trimmed by 5 bases and 5 bases, with 7 bases remaining between them. This CDR3 is built from 12 residues. The CDR3 spells CASSPIDNEQFF. For the CDR3, the DNA is TGTGCCAGCAGTCCGATTGACAATGAGCAGTTCTTC.

The CDR3 DNA reads TGTGCCAGCATCACTTGGGGACAGGGGACGAACACTGAAGCTTTCTTT. Translated, it gives CASITWGQGTNTEAFF. The chain has TRBV11-1 and TRBJ1-1; TRBD1 matches 10 bases. The CDR3 has 16 amino acids. The germline gives CDR1 SGHAT, CDR2 FQDESV (reference sequence). With 7 bases clipped from V and 1 base from J, the junction kept 9 bases outside the gene matches.

In this sample, this clone turned up a few times. The rearrangement links TRBV24-1 to TRBJ1-5; possible D gene TRBD1, 5 bases. Germline V gene lookup returns CDR1 KGHDR and CDR2 SFDVKD. V shed 8 bases and J shed 10 bases, with 20 bases lying between them. This CDR3 region has 14 residues. The CDR3 is CATISQGSSQPQHF. CDR3 in DNA: TGTGCCACCATCAGTCAGGGTTCGAGTCAACCCCAGCATTTT.

The chain joins TRBV6-2 or TRBV6-3 to TRBJ1-2; D ambiguous. V lost 7 bases and J 2 bases, leaving 14 bases between the germline ends. The CDR3 is made up of 14 amino acids. From germline, CDR1 is MNHEY and CDR2 SVGEGT. CDR3 coding DNA: TGTGCCAGCACCCCGTCCATGGGAAACTATGGCTACACCTTC. Its translation: CASTPSMGNYGYTF.

This clone showed up just a few times. V usage is TRBV10-3 and J usage is TRBJ2-2; TRBD2 matches at 7 bases. In germline, CDR1 is ENHRY, CDR2 SYGVKD. V was clipped by 6 bases and J by 6 bases; unmatched bases: 7. This CDR3 comprises 14 residues. CDR3 DNA: TGTGCCATCAGCCCTAGCGGCGTAGCCGGGGAGCTGTTTTTT. Its translation is CAISPSGVAGELFF.

In its sample, this clone was seen many times. The rearrangement links TRBV11-2 to TRBJ1-5; TRBD1 might be the D (5 bases). This CDR3 contains 14 residues. Germline values: CDR1 SGHAT, CDR2 FQNNGV. V shed 1 base and J shed 6 bases, with 10 bases lying between them. The CDR3 loop reads CASSLANGGQPQHF. CDR3 nucleotides: TGTGCCAGCAGCTTAGCCAATGGGGGTCAGCCCCAGCATTTT.

V usage is TRBV30 and J usage is TRBJ2-7; D perhaps matches TRBD2 (6 bases). CDR1 GTSNPN and CDR2 SVGIG come from the germline V gene (reference sequence). The CDR3 contains 13 residues. Trimming took off 8 bases at V and 3 bases at J, with 17 bases between the two ends. The CDR3 region is CARLFLRDYEQYF. The DNA for the CDR3 is TGTGCCCGCCTTTTTTTGCGGGACTACGAGCAGTACTTC.

The chain uses TRBV5-8 and TRBJ1-5; TRBD1 might be the D (5 bases). The CDR3 consists of 12 residues. Germline lookup yields CDR1 SGHTS and CDR2 YDEGEE. The ends were cut back, 4 bases at V and 4 bases at J, with 6 bases in the middle. The CDR3 here is CASSGGNQPQHF. The CDR3 DNA sequence: TGTGCCAGCAGCGGGGGGAATCAGCCCCAGCATTTT.

This clone is categorized as medium-sized (0.01 to 0.1%). The chain couples TRBV12-3 or TRBV12-4 to TRBJ2-1; D is ambiguous. The germline V and J ends were trimmed by 2 bases and 0 bases, with 17 bases remaining between them. The CDR3 length is 18 residues. The CDR3 is CASSLLAQWSSSYNEQFF. The CDR3 DNA sequence: TGTGCCAGCAGTTTATTAGCCCAGTGGTCGAGCTCCTACAATGAGCAGTTCTTC.

The chain employs TRBV19 and TRBJ1-1; a weak D match, TRBD1 (5 bases). The V and J ends lost 5 bases and 1 base respectively, with 11 bases between them. This CDR3 is 14 amino acids long. Germline V gives CDR1 LNHDA, CDR2 SQIVND (reference sequence). CDR3 sequence: CASSQTTGNTEAFF. CDR3 nucleotide sequence: TGTGCCAGTAGTCAAACAACAGGGAACACTGAAGCTTTCTTT.

This clone has more than one count but fewer than ten. V usage is TRBV7-3 and J usage is TRBJ2-5; D not certain. The CDR3 covers 11 residues. Germline CDR1 SGHTA, CDR2 FQGTGA. V was trimmed by 7 bases and J by 5 bases, leaving 8 bases between them. CDR3 region: CASIFRETQYF. The CDR3, as DNA: TGTGCCAGCATCTTTCGTGAGACCCAGTACTTC.

Within the sample, this clone is medium-sized. The chain couples TRBV5-1 to TRBJ2-3, with 9 nucleotides matching TRBD2. CDR1 is SGHRS and CDR2 is YFSETQ in the germline V gene. The ends lost 7 bases at V and 1 base at J; junction bases unmatched: 4. There are 14 residues in the CDR3. The CDR3 DNA reads TGCGCCAGCTCGCGGACTAGCGGCACAGATACGCAGTATTTT. Translating gives CASSRTSGTDTQYF.

The rearrangement links TRBV10-3 to TRBJ2-5; a possible D gene is TRBD2 (5 bases). The CDR3 extends over 14 amino acids. CDR1 and CDR2 (germline): ENHRY, SYGVKD. V shed 3 bases and J shed 3 bases, with 11 bases lying between them. CDR3 protein: CAISDSSGKETQYF. DNA for the CDR3: TGTGCCATCAGTGACTCCTCGGGAAAAGAGACCCAGTACTTC.

In its sample, this clone was seen a few times. J is TRBJ2-7 and V is TRBV6-1, with 9 bases fitting TRBD1. Per the germline V gene, CDR1 is MNHNS and CDR2 is SASEGT. The V and J ends lost 5 bases and 6 bases, in that order; junction bases with no gene match: 5. This CDR3 comprises 13 residues. The CDR3 DNA reads TGTGCCAGCAGTCCCGGGACAGGGTTCGAGCAGTACTTC. It is translated as CASSPGTGFEQYF.

This clone has only a few counts. The V call is TRBV12-3 or TRBV12-4, the J call TRBJ2-2; 8 nucleotides line up with TRBD2. J was trimmed by 7 bases and V by 3 bases; bases with no gene match: 10. The CDR3 has 16 residues. As DNA, the CDR3 is TGTGCCAGCAGTTTTCCAGCGGGGGAGAATATCGGGGAGCTGTTTTTT. This sequence encodes CASSFPAGENIGELFF.

The V and J genes are TRBV7-6 and TRBJ1-1; maybe TRBD1 (6 bases). The CDR3 runs to 15 residues. V lost 6 bases to trimming and J lost 1 base, with 15 bases between them. Germline lookup yields CDR1 SGHVS and CDR2 FNYEAQ. The CDR3 region has the DNA TGTGCCAGCAGACGGGACACCTACCCGAACACTGAAGCTTTCTTT. The encoded protein is CASRRDTYPNTEAFF. Full variable domain (remainder filled in from reference TRBV7-6 and TRBJ1-1): GAGVSQSPRYKVTKRGQDVALRCDPISGHVSLYWYRQALGQGPEFLTYFNYEAQQDKSGLPNDRFSAERPEGSISTLTIQRTEQRDSAMYRCASRRDTYPNTEAFFGQGTRLTVV.

This clone was detected a few times. The V and J genes are TRBV6-5 and TRBJ1-1; D unresolved. The V end was cut by 5 bases, the J end by 6 bases, with 22 bases between. CDR3 length equals 16 residues. Germline loops: CDR1 MNHEY, CDR2 SVGAGI. Here the CDR3 reads CASSNGPLASDAEAFF. DNA of the CDR3: TGTGCCAGCAGTAACGGACCACTGGCATCTGACGCTGAAGCTTTCTTT.

This chain uses TRBV12-3 or TRBV12-4 with TRBJ1-2; D gene uncertain. The V end lost 3 bases, the J end lost 3 bases, and 5 bases lay between the germline ends. The CDR3 sequence is 12 residues long. In nucleotides, the CDR3 is TGTGCCAGCAGTTTCGATCACTATGGCTACACCTTC. Its protein product is CASSFDHYGYTF.

This clone was observed a handful of times. The chain links TRBV15 to TRBJ2-7; D possibly corresponds to TRBD2 (6 bases). CDR1 and CDR2 from the germline V gene are LNHNV and YYDKDF (reference sequence). CDR3 size: 14 residues. Trimming shortened V by 7 bases and J by 1 base, and 14 bases separated the two germline ends. The CDR3 here is CATIRLGGSYEQYF. In nucleotides, the CDR3 is TGTGCCACCATCAGGCTGGGGGGATCCTACGAGCAGTACTTC.

This clone appeared a few times. Given the absence of the conserved phenylalanine or tryptophan at the CDR3 end, a read error is likely. It is unclear where the CDR3 begins or ends on the DNA, so no DNA is shown, and the CDR3 is as TCRdb lists it. This chain's CDR3 is CASSTGQGPSL. The chain combines TRBV11-2 with TRBJ1-2; TRBD1 reflects the table's D call only, with no check against the DNA. The germline V gene has CDR1 SGHAT and CDR2 FQNNGV. The CDR3 comprises 11 residues, both ends counted.